This T cell receptor beta chain stems from a study of T cells in Graves' hyperthyroidism and ophthalmopathy. Regarding the study as a whole: Peripheral blood also featured most of the thyroid clonotypes expanded above 0.001.

Diagnosing involved the use of clinical symptoms, serum thyroxine and TRAb, thyroid ultrasound and orbital computed tomography. Amplified TCR beta CDR3 regions came from RNA transcripts. Primed by the HTBI set, a first-round RT-PCR was run on the TCR CDR3. Each CDR3 protein is one row after TCRdb ran MiXCR on the multiplex PCR reads. The sample records 700,000 or so distinct CDR3 sequences, roughly 17% being singletons. The CDR3 is 13 amino acids. V lost 7 bases and J 0 bases, leaving 9 bases between the germline ends. Germline V gives CDR1 MNHEY, CDR2 SVGEGT. The table lists this clonotype with many counts. Its specificity is unknown.

The rearrangement links TRBV6-2 or TRBV6-3 to TRBJ1-1; no clear D. Source material: blood. The clonotype was recovered from a man younger than 30 with Graves' hyperthyroidism. Here the CDR3 reads CASTAILNTEAFF. Written as DNA, the CDR3 is TGTGCCAGCACCGCGATCTTGAACACTGAAGCTTTCTTT.